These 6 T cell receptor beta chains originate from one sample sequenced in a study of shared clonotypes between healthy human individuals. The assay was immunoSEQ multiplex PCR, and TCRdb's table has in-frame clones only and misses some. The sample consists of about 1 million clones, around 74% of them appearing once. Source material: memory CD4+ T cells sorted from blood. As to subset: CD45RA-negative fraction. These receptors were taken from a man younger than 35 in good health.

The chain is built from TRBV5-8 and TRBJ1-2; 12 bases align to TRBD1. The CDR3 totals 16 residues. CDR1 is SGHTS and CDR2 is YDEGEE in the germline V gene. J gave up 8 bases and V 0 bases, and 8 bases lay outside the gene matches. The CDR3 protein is CASSLDLGTGGRGYTF. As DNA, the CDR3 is TGTGCCAGCAGCTTGGATTTGGGGACAGGGGGCCGAGGCTACACCTTC.

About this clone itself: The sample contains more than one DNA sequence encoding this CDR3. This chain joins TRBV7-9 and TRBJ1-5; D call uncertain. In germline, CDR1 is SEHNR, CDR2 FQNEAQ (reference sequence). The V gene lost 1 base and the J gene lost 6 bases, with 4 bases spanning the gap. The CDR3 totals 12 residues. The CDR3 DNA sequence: TGTGCCAGCAGCTTAGAAGGTCAGCCCCAGCATTTT. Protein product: CASSLEGQPQHF.

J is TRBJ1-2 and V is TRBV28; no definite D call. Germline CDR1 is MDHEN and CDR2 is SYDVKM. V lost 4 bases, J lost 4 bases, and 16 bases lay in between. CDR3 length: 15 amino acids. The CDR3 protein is CASSSSSEGGYGYTF. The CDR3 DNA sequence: TGTGCCAGCAGTTCCTCCAGTGAGGGAGGCTATGGCTACACCTTC.

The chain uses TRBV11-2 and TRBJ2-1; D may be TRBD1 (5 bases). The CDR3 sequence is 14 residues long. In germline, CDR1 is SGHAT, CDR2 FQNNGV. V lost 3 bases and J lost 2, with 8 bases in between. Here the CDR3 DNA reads TGTGCCAGCAGCTTGGCAGGGCCCTACAATGAGCAGTTCTTC. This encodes CASSLAGPYNEQFF.

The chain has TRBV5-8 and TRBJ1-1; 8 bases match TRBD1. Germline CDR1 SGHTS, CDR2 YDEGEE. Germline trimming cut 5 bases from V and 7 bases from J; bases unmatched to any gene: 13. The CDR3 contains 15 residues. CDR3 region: CASRTRDRRSSEAFF. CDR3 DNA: TGTGCCAGCAGAACGAGGGACAGGAGAAGTAGTGAAGCTTTCTTT.

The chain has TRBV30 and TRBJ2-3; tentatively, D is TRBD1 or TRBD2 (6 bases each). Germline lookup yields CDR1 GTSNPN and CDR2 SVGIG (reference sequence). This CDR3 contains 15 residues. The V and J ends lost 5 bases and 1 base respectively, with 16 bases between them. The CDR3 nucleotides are TGTGCCTGGGCCGGTGGGGGGCCCGGCACAGATACGCAGTATTTT. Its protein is CAWAGGGPGTDTQYF.